Following are 13 T cell receptor beta chains from one sample sequenced in a study of blood T cell repertoires in COVID-19. Data came from immunoSEQ multiplex PCR; TCRdb stores just in-frame clones and leaves some out. The table has some 150,000 clones, 87% seen once; the top ten hold 3% to 4%. What was sequenced was peripheral blood. Every receptor here comes from a man aged 18 to 30 with active or convalescent COVID-19.

V gene TRBV28 combines with J gene TRBJ1-5, with D possibly TRBD1 on 6 matching bases. Germline CDR1 reads MDHEN; CDR2 reads SYDVKM. Trimming pared 11 bases from V and 14 bases from J, leaving 19 bases between. This CDR3 has 11 amino acids. CDR3 coding DNA: TGTGCCGCTTCCACCTACAGGGAAGAGCATTTT. Protein: CAASTYREEHF.

V is TRBV27 and J is TRBJ2-1; D gene unclear. With 2 bases removed from V and 9 bases from J, the gap between germline ends came to 8 bases. The length of the CDR3 is 12 residues. Looked up from germline, CDR1 is MNHEY and CDR2 is SMNVEV (reference sequence). The CDR3 loop reads CASSLTESEQFF. Written as DNA, the CDR3 is TGTGCCAGCAGTTTAACGGAGTCTGAGCAGTTCTTC.

The chain employs TRBV19 and TRBJ1-6; 9 nucleotides line up with TRBD1. Germline assignment: CDR1 LNHDA and CDR2 SQIVND (reference sequence). The V segment lost 7 bases and the J segment 8 bases; nucleotides outside the gene matches: 9. CDR3 length: 15 residues. DNA of the CDR3: TGTGCCAGTACCTCCGGGGACAGGGTTTATTCACCCCTCCACTTT. This encodes CASTSGDRVYSPLHF.

The chain employs TRBV28 and TRBJ1-1; D gene unclear. This CDR3 is 17 amino acids long. V was trimmed by 4 bases and J by 0 bases, leaving 18 bases between them. Germline lookup yields CDR1 MDHEN and CDR2 SYDVKM. CDR3 DNA sequence: TGTGCCAGCAGTTCCATGGCCGCGGGCGTCATGAACACTGAAGCTTTCTTT. Its protein product is CASSSMAAGVMNTEAFF.

V is TRBV19 and J is TRBJ1-1; no firm D call. V shed 5 bases and J shed 1 base, with 8 bases lying between them. The CDR3 has 13 amino acids. Germline V lookup: CDR1 LNHDA, CDR2 SQIVND (reference sequence). The DNA for the CDR3 is TGTGCCAGTAGTTTTGGAGAGAACACTGAAGCTTTCTTT. This gives the protein CASSFGENTEAFF.

The chain links TRBV18 to TRBJ1-6; D ambiguous. Germline V lookup: CDR1 KGHSH, CDR2 LQKENI. The CDR3 spans 14 residues. The ends were cut back, 6 bases at V and 8 bases at J, with 14 bases in the middle. CDR3 bases: TGTGCCAGCTCCCGAACAGACGATGATTCACCCCTCCACTTT. Amino acid sequence: CASSRTDDDSPLHF.

The J gene is TRBJ2-7, the V gene TRBV27, with D perhaps TRBD2 (6 bases). V was cut by 2 bases and J by 3 bases, with 14 bases left in between. The CDR3 has 15 residues. Germline V gene data show CDR1 as MNHEY and CDR2 as SMNVEV (reference sequence). The CDR3 bases are TGTGCCAGCAGTTTAGGTGGGCTAGCGTACTACGAGCAGTACTTC. It translates to CASSLGGLAYYEQYF.

The chain carries TRBV7-9 and TRBJ2-3, with a possible D match to TRBD1 (6 bases). Trimming shortened V by 3 bases and J by 4 bases, and 14 bases separated the two germline ends. The germline V gene has CDR1 SEHNR and CDR2 FQNEAQ (reference sequence). The length of the CDR3 is 15 residues. The DNA for the CDR3 is TGTGCCAGCAGCTTGGTACTAGAGGGGGCAGATACGCAGTATTTT. Translated: CASSLVLEGADTQYF.

The chain has TRBV7-9 and TRBJ2-1; D not resolved. The V end lost 5 bases, the J end lost 7 bases, and 3 bases lay between the germline ends. Germline lookup yields CDR1 SEHNR and CDR2 FQNEAQ (reference sequence). This CDR3 spans 10 amino acids. The DNA for the CDR3 is TGTGCCAGCAGCCCAAATGAGCAGTTCTTC. This translates into CASSPNEQFF.

The J gene is TRBJ1-3, the V gene TRBV24-1, with 7 nucleotides matching TRBD1. Trimming cost V 3 bases and J 3 bases; bases outside gene matches: 10. CDR3 length equals 17 residues. The germline CDR1 and CDR2 sequences are KGHDR and SFDVKD. CDR3 sequence reads: CATSDRQGFPLGNTIYF. The CDR3 DNA is TGTGCCACCAGTGATAGACAGGGTTTTCCACTTGGAAACACCATATATTTT.

The rearrangement links TRBV7-2 to TRBJ2-3, with 8 bases identical to TRBD2. Per the germline V gene, CDR1 is SGHTA and CDR2 is FQGNSA. This CDR3 has 13 residues. With V trimmed by 5 bases and J by 6 bases, 4 bases remained unmatched. This CDR3 is CASSTTGGDTQYF. As DNA, the CDR3 is TGTGCCAGCAGCACGACGGGGGGGGATACGCAGTATTTT.

The genes are TRBV7-2 and TRBJ2-7; 9 bases fit TRBD2. V dropped 1 base and J dropped 3; count of bases not matched to a gene: 4. Per the germline V gene, CDR1 is SGHTA and CDR2 is FQGNSA. The CDR3 spans 15 residues. CDR3 sequence (DNA): TGTGCCAGCAGCTTAGTAGCGGGAGTAGGCTACGAGCAGTACTTC. Amino acids: CASSLVAGVGYEQYF.

The chain couples TRBV23-1 to TRBJ2-5, with D hard to call. TRBV23-1 is an ORF for which the function is uncertain. The CDR3 is made up of 16 amino acids. The V end lost 5 bases, the J end lost 3 bases, and 19 bases lay between the germline ends. For the CDR3, the DNA is TGCGCCAGCAGTGACCCGGGTCTCCTATTAGAAGAGACCCAGTACTTC. Translated: CASSDPGLLLEETQYF.